This note documents a single TCR beta chain sequence. What it binds is unknown. This sample was included in a study of cytomegalovirus exposure and HLA in healthy donors. Study-wide findings and caveats: In a later analysis, CMV-associated beta chains were mostly HLA-associated, it appeared.

Germline CDR1 reads SGHTA; CDR2 reads FQGNSA. The length of the CDR3 is 19 residues. The J segment lost 0 bases and the V segment lost 5 bases, leaving 13 bases of the junction unmatched. PCR was performed using 60 Vbeta and 13 Jbeta primers. Original methodology: A later analysis counted about 80 million unique TCR beta chains, around 10 million shared. This table comes from immunoSEQ multiplex PCR, and its TCRdb copy is limited to in-frame clones, with some not included. The DNA was the basis for D and trimming; V, J and clone size are from that table. The sample contains about 150,000 clones, 70% to 90% of which appear only once.

This sequence originates from a man aged 25 to 40 in good health and CMV-seropositive. The chain uses TRBV7-2 and TRBJ2-3; TRBD2 aligns across 11 bases. The sequenced material came from PBMCs. CDR3 sequence reads: CASSPKGTSGGASTDTQYF. Here the CDR3 DNA reads TGTGCCAGCAGCCCTAAAGGGACTAGCGGAGGGGCTAGCACAGATACGCAGTATTTT.